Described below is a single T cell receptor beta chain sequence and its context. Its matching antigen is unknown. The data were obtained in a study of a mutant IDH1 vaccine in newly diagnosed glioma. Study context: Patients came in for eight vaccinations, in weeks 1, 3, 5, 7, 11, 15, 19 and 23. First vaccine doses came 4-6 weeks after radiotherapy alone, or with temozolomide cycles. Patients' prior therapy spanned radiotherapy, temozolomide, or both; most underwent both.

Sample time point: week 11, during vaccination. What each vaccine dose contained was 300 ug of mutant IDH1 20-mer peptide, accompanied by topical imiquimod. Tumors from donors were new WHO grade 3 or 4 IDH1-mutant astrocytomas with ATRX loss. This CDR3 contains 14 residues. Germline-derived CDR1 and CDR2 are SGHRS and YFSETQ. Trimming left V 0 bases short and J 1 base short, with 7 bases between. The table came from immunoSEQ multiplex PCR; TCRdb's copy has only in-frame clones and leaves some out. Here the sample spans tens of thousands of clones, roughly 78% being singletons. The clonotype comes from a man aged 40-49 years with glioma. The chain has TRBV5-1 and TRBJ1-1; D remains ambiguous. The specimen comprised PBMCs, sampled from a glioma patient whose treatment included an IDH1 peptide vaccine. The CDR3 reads CASSLVPGNTEAFF. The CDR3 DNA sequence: TGCGCCAGCAGCTTGGTACCAGGGAACACTGAAGCTTTCTTT.